This T cell receptor beta chain was found in a study of T cell responses to AZD1222 COVID-19 vaccine (dated by TCRdb to about 2021). Some background on the complete study: Because spike-specific TCR depth and breadth did not differ between the two schedules, AZD1222 recipients who got a second dose at roughly 4 weeks were pooled with those who got a second dose at roughly 12 weeks. A total of 230 to 250 trial participants underwent TCR sequencing, of whom around 210 had received two doses of AZD1222 and 26 had received two doses of the MenACWY control vaccine. Trial participants were enrolled into age subgroups of 18-55, 56-69 and 70-plus years, which contained approximately 150, 30 and 60 TCR-sequenced participants, respectively.

With regard to this clone: Its antigen is currently not known. The input lacks base qualities; no much larger clone sits a single base away.

The CDR3 regions of human TCRbeta chains were analyzed by immunosequencing. The original methods were these. TCRs in the repertoires were compared against a reference library of SARS-CoV-2-specific TCRs that had been generated with the MIRA antigen-specificity platform. Breadth was defined as the fraction of unique TCRs that were SARS-CoV-2-associated, and depth was defined as the fraction of total T cells that were SARS-CoV-2-associated. Using the MIRA data, every spike-specific TCR was mapped to the spike region that the TCR reacted to and assigned to either a CD4 or a CD8 class. Log10-transformed breadth and depth values were compared by one-way ANOVA with Sidak's multiple comparisons tests. The table comes from immuneACCESS by way of TCRdb, which keeps in-frame sequences with V and J called. Part of the clones is missing from these tables; in studies checked, under half for an unresolved V gene and the rest for unknown reasons. Clonal size and the V and J genes are those of that table, whereas D and trimming came from the DNA. The sample records around 100,000 clones, around nine tenths of which are singletons. The ten largest clones add up to around 7% of the sample.

Read against the paper, the sample's time point label means: baseline before first vaccination. Samples from vaccinated people were obtained from the UK trials COV001 and COV002, which included a single-blind randomized controlled phase 2/3 trial of AZD1222 (ChAdOx1 nCoV-19) in healthy adults. For TCRbeta chain sequencing, PBMC samples from trial participants were taken at day 0 and at day 28 after the second dose. General findings and caveats noted by the study authors: Most participants were white British and females outnumbered males, and the authors suggested that clonal diversity may have been underestimated. Conclusions about previously exposed vaccinees are limited, since just 5 or 6 AZD1222 recipients were seropositive for SARS-CoV-2 at baseline. After two AZD1222 doses, both the breadth and the depth of spike-specific TCRs were significantly higher than at day 0 and than in MenACWY recipients. Because no samples from the day 14 peak response were available, repertoires could be characterized only after the peak T cell response. Vaccine-associated CD4 TCRs spanned the whole spike protein, with dominant responses in regions 160-218 and 743-854. The 56-69-year group was small, and its depth increase did not reach significance, likely because of low power. Nearly half of unique spike-specific TCRs reportedly recognized epitopes outside regions mutated in the B.1.351 and B.1.1.7 variants.

Sample: peripheral blood, taken on day 0 of AZD1222 vaccination. The source of this sequence is an adult in good health.

The DNA sequence reads TGTGCCAGCAGCTTAGACAGGACCTTGAACACTGAAGCTTTCTTT. The resulting protein is CASSLDRTLNTEAFF. The rearrangement joined TRBV11-2 to TRBJ1-1, with the D gene not confidently named. V is shortened by 0 bases, J by 0 bases, and the region joining them spans 8 bases. The cysteine opens and the phenylalanine closes a CDR3 of 15 amino acids. The read is trimmed to its CDR3 DNA, 45 bases read in frame from base 1. The germline V gene gives CDR1 as SGHAT and CDR2 as FQNNGV.